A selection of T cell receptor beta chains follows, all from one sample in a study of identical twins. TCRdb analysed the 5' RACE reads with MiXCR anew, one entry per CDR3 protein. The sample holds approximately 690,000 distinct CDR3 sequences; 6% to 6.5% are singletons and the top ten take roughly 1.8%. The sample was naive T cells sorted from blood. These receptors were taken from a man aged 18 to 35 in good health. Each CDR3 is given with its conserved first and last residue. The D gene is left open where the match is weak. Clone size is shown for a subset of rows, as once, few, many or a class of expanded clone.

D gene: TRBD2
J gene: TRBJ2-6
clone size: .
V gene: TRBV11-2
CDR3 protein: CASSHGGGAGANVLTF
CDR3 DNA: TGTGCCAGCAGTCATGGGGGGGGGGCTGGGGCCAACGTCCTGACTTTC

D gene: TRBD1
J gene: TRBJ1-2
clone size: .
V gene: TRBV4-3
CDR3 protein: CASSQGLAVAGGYGYTF
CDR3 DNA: TGCGCCAGCAGCCAAGGGTTGGCCGTGGCAGGGGGCTATGGCTACACCTTC

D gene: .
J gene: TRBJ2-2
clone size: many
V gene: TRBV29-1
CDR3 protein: CSVDGGTNTGELFF
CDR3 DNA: TGCAGCGTTGACGGGGGGACAAACACCGGGGAGCTGTTTTTT

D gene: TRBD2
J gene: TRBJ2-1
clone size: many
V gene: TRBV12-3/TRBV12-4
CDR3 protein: CASRGTSGKNEQFF
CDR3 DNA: TGTGCCAGCCGAGGGACTAGCGGGAAGAATGAGCAGTTCTTC

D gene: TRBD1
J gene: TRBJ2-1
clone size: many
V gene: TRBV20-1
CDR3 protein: CSARMPGQGRIDEQFF
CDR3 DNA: TGCAGTGCTAGGATGCCGGGACAGGGGCGCATAGATGAGCAGTTCTTC

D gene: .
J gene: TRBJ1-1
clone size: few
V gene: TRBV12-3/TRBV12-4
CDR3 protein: CASSPVRGNTEAFF
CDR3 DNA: TGTGCCAGCAGTCCGGTCCGGGGGAACACTGAAGCTTTCTTT

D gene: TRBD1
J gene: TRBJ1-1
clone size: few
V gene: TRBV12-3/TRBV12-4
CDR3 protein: CASSLRDRNTEAFF
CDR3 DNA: TGTGCCAGCAGTTTACGGGACAGGAACACTGAAGCTTTCTTT

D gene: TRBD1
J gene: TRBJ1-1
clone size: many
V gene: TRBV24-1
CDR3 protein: CATRSRQGDGTEAFF
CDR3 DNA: TGTGCCACCAGATCCAGACAGGGGGATGGCACTGAAGCTTTCTTT

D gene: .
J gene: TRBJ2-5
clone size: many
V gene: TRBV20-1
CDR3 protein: CSARDSGREETQYF
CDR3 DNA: TGCAGTGCTAGAGACTCGGGTCGGGAAGAGACCCAGTACTTC

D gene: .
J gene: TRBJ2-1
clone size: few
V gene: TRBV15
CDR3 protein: CATSRNLASSSYNEQFF
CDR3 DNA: TGTGCCACCAGCAGAAATCTAGCATCCAGCTCCTACAATGAGCAGTTCTTC

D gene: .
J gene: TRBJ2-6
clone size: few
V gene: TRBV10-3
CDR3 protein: CAISESEAGANVLTF
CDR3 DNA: TGTGCCATCAGTGAGTCAGAGGCCGGGGCCAACGTCCTGACTTTC

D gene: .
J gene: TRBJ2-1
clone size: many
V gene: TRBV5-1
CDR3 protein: CASSLFSVGHEQFF
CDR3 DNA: TGCGCCAGCAGCTTGTTTTCGGTAGGCCATGAGCAGTTCTTC

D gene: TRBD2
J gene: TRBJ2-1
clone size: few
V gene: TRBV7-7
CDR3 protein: CASSRGLAKNNEQFF
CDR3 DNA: TGTGCCAGCAGCCGGGGACTAGCGAAGAACAATGAGCAGTTCTTC

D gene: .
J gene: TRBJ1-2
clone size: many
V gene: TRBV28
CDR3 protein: CASRPGWYGYTF
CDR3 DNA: TGTGCCAGCAGACCGGGGTGGTATGGCTACACCTTC

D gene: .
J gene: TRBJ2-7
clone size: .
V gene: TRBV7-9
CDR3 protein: CASSLGGNTYEQYF
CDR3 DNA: TGTGCCAGCAGTTTAGGAGGGAACACCTACGAGCAGTACTTC

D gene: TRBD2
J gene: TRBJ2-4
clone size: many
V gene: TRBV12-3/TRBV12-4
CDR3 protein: CASTPTSGNSIQYF
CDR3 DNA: TGTGCCAGCACCCCGACTAGCGGGAACAGCATTCAGTACTTC

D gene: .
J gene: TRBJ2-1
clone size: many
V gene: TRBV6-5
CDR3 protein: CASSYRDTSNEQFF
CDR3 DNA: TGTGCCAGCAGTTACCGGGACACAAGCAATGAGCAGTTCTTC

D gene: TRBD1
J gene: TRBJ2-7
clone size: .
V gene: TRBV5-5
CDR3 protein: CASSSSGTGEFSYEQYF
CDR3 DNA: TGTGCCAGCAGCTCGAGTGGGACAGGAGAATTCTCCTACGAGCAGTACTTC

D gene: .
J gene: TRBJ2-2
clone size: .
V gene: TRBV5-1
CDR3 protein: CASSLVQGAGTGELFF
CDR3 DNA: TGCGCCAGCAGCTTGGTTCAGGGCGCCGGCACCGGGGAGCTGTTTTTT

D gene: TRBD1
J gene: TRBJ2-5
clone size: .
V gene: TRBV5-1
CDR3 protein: CASRPTGHETQYF
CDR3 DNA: TGCGCCAGCAGACCGACAGGGCACGAGACCCAGTACTTC

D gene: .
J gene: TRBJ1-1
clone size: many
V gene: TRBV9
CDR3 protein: CASSVLRGNTEAFF
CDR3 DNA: TGTGCCAGCAGCGTACTCAGGGGCAACACTGAAGCTTTCTTT

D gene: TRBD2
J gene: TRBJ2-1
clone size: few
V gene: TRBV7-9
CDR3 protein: CASSDQREGRLNEQFF
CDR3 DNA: TGTGCCAGCAGCGACCAGCGGGAGGGCCGCTTAAATGAGCAGTTCTTC

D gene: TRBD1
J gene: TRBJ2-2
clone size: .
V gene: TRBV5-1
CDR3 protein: CASKWGTENTGELFF
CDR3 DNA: TGCGCCAGCAAATGGGGGACAGAGAACACCGGGGAGCTGTTTTTT

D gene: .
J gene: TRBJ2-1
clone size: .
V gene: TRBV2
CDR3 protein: CASSEEYRGNEQFF
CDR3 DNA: TGTGCCAGCAGTGAAGAATATAGGGGCAATGAGCAGTTCTTC

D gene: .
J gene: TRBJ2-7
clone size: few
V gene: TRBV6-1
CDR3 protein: CASSNALGPLDEQYF
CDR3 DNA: TGTGCCAGCAGTAATGCCCTGGGGCCCCTCGACGAGCAGTACTTC

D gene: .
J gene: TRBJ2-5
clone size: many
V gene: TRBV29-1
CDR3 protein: CSVGLVVQETQYF
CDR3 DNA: TGCAGCGTTGGCCTCGTAGTCCAAGAGACCCAGTACTTC

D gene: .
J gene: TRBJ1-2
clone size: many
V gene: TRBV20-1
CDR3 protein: CSARVGGWYGYTF
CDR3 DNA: TGCAGTGCTAGAGTTGGAGGGTGGTATGGCTACACCTTC

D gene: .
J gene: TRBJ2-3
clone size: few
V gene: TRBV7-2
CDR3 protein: CASSPRTRLSTDTQYF
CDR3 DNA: TGTGCCAGCAGCCCTCGGACAAGACTTAGCACAGATACGCAGTATTTT

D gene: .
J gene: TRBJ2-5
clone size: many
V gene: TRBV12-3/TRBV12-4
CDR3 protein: CASSLGGLAQETQYF
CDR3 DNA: TGTGCCAGCAGTTTAGGGGGCCTCGCCCAAGAGACCCAGTACTTC

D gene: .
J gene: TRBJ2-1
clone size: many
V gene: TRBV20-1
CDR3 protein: CSARDWRSSYNEQFF
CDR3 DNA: TGCAGTGCTAGAGATTGGCGCAGCTCCTACAATGAGCAGTTCTTC

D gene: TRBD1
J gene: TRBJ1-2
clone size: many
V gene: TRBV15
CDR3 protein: CATSRGSHSGGKGYTF
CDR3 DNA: TGTGCCACCAGCAGAGGTTCTCATTCAGGGGGCAAGGGCTACACCTTC

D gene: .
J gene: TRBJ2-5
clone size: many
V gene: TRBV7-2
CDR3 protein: CASSLGGTDQETQYF
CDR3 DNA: TGTGCCAGCAGCTTAGGCGGGACAGACCAAGAGACCCAGTACTTC

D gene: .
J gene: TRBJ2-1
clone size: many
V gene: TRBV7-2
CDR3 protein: CASSPEVGGEQFF
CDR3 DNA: TGTGCCAGCAGCCCAGAAGTGGGGGGTGAGCAGTTCTTC

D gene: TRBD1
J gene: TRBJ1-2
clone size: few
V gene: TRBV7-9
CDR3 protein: CASSLSGTDYGYTF
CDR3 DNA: TGTGCCAGCAGCCTATCCGGGACAGACTATGGCTACACCTTC

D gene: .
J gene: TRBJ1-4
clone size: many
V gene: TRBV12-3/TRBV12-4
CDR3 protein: CASTPSLGNEKLFF
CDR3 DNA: TGTGCCAGCACACCCTCCCTAGGGAATGAAAAACTGTTTTTT

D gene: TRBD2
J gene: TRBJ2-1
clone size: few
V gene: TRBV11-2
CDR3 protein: CASSSTSGTGFF
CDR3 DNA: TGTGCCAGCAGCTCGACTAGCGGGACGGGCTTCTTC

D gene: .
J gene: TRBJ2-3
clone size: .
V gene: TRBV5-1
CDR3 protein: CASSSPVRHLYF
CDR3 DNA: TGCGCCAGCAGCTCACCGGTGCGGCATCTGTATTTT

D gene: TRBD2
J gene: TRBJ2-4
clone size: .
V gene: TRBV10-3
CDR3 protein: CAISESLAGAKNIQYF
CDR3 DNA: TGTGCCATCAGTGAGTCACTAGCGGGTGCCAAAAACATTCAGTACTTC

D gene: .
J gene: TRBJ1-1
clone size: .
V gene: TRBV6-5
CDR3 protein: CASSYGGSPNTEAFF
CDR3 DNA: TGTGCCAGCAGTTACGGGGGGAGCCCGAACACTGAAGCTTTCTTT